A selection of T cell receptor beta chains follows, all from one sample in a study of blood T cells in healthy people across ages. TCRdb analysed the 5' RACE reads with MiXCR anew, one entry per CDR3 protein. The sample lists about 810,000 distinct CDR3 sequences; around 34% were seen once. Input material: blood. The receptors shown here come from a man between 18 and 29 years old in good health. Each CDR3 is given with its conserved first and last residue. Each record gives: D gene, J gene, V gene, clone size, CDR3 DNA, CDR3 protein. A D gene is named only where the DNA matches it firmly. Size is omitted from some rows. Given values are once, few, many or a class for expanded clones.

TRBD1,TRBJ2-5,TRBV15,-,TGTGCCACCAGCAGAGATCAGACAGGGAAGGAGACCCAGTACTTC,CATSRDQTGKETQYF
-,TRBJ1-4,TRBV20-1,-,TGCAGTGCTAGAGATTACGAGATTGGCGAAAAACTGTTTTTT,CSARDYEIGEKLFF
TRBD2,TRBJ2-5,TRBV20-1,-,TGCAGTGCTAGGGCGGGGGGACTCCAAGAGACCCAGTACTTC,CSARAGGLQETQYF
TRBD2,TRBJ2-3,TRBV4-2,-,TGTGCCAGCAGCCATGACCTAGCGGCGGGGGACACAGATACGCAGTATTTT,CASSHDLAAGDTDTQYF
-,TRBJ1-1,TRBV7-2,-,TGTGCCAGCAGCTTGGCGACAGAGAACACTGAAGCTTTCTTT,CASSLATENTEAFF
TRBD1,TRBJ2-7,TRBV5-1,few,TGCGCCAGCAGCTTTACAGGGGCGACCTACGAGCAGTACTTC,CASSFTGATYEQYF
-,TRBJ2-1,TRBV20-1,many,TGCAGTGCATTTGACCCTAAACCAGTCGATGAGCAGTTCTTC,CSAFDPKPVDEQFF
-,TRBJ2-2,TRBV6-5,-,TGTGCCAGCAGTTGGGGCAGGGCCCCCGGGGAGCTGTTTTTT,CASSWGRAPGELFF
TRBD1,TRBJ2-7,TRBV20-1,-,TGCAGTGCTAGAGACGACAGGGCCAGCTCCTACGAGCAGTACTTC,CSARDDRASSYEQYF
-,TRBJ2-3,TRBV10-3,-,TGTGCCATCAGCCGAGCGGCTAGCACAGATACGCAGTATTTT,CAISRAASTDTQYF
TRBD1,TRBJ1-2,TRBV29-1,many,TGCAGCGTACACAGACAGGGATCGGACTACACCTTC,CSVHRQGSDYTF
-,TRBJ1-2,TRBV25-1,-,TGTGCCACCTACAGGGATGGCTACACCTTC,CATYRDGYTF
TRBD2,TRBJ2-7,TRBV4-3,-,TGCGCCAGCAGCCAAGGTCAGCGGGGCAACAATGAGCAGTACTTC,CASSQGQRGNNEQYF
TRBD2,TRBJ2-1,TRBV2,-,TGTGCCAGCAGTGACCGCCTACTAGCGGGGGAGATAGACAATGAGCAGTTCTTC,CASSDRLLAGEIDNEQFF
TRBD2,TRBJ2-3,TRBV18,-,TGTGCCAGCTCGAGCGGGACTAGCGGTTCAATGTTGGATACGCAGTATTTT,CASSSGTSGSMLDTQYF
-,TRBJ2-7,TRBV29-1,-,TGCAGCGTTGTAGCCGGCCCCTACGAGCAGTACTTC,CSVVAGPYEQYF
-,TRBJ2-5,TRBV12-3/TRBV12-4,many,TGTGCCACCCAAACCCAGGGACACCCCACTTCCCCGGGGATCCAAGAGACCCAGTACTTC,CATQTQGHPTSPGIQETQYF
TRBD1,TRBJ1-1,TRBV6-2/TRBV6-3,few,TGTGCCAGCACCCGGGGGGGACAGGGGTTCACTGAAGCTTTCTTT,CASTRGGQGFTEAFF
-,TRBJ1-4,TRBV28,few,TGTGCCAGCAGCCGGAGGCGGGCTAATGAAAAACTGTTTTTT,CASSRRRANEKLFF
-,TRBJ1-5,TRBV4-1,-,TGCGCCAGCAGCGTACAGATGACAGGACGAGGCCAGCCCCAGCATTTT,CASSVQMTGRGQPQHF
-,TRBJ2-5,TRBV6-5,few,TGTGCCAGCAGTATAAGGGGAAGCCAAGAGACCCAGTACTTC,CASSIRGSQETQYF
TRBD1,TRBJ1-1,TRBV6-6,-,TGTGCCAGCAGTGATACAGGGGGTAAGGGTGACACTGAAGCTTTCTTT,CASSDTGGKGDTEAFF
-,TRBJ2-1,TRBV4-1,-,TGCGCCAGCAGCCAAGAGAGGGGGGGAAGCCCTGTCGGTGAGCAGTTCTTC,CASSQERGGSPVGEQFF
-,TRBJ1-4,TRBV25-1,-,TGTGCCAGCACCAGCATCTCAACTAATGAAAAACTGTTTTTT,CASTSISTNEKLFF
-,TRBJ2-1,TRBV20-1,few,TGCAGTGCCCTTAACGGCGAATTCTACAATGAGCAGTTCTTC,CSALNGEFYNEQFF
-,TRBJ1-3,TRBV2,-,TGTGCCAGCAGTGACTTTGGGGGCAGCGGTGGAAACACCATATATTTT,CASSDFGGSGGNTIYF
-,TRBJ2-1,TRBV5-1,few,TGCGCCAGCAGTTGGCGGGAATCTTACAATGAGCAGTTCTTC,CASSWRESYNEQFF
-,TRBJ2-7,TRBV20-1,-,TGCAGTGCTAGCGAAGGGATTATCTACGAGCAGTACTTC,CSASEGIIYEQYF
-,TRBJ2-5,TRBV3-1,-,TGTGCCAGCAGCCACGCGGCGGGCGACGGAGAGACCCAGTACTTC,CASSHAAGDGETQYF
TRBD1,TRBJ2-7,TRBV20-1,few,TGCAGTGCTCGACCCCCGGACAGGGGGGATTACGAGCAGTACTTC,CSARPPDRGDYEQYF
-,TRBJ1-2,TRBV5-5,-,TGTGCCAGCAGCTTGGTAGCAGGGCCAGGGGCTGGCTACACCTTC,CASSLVAGPGAGYTF
-,TRBJ1-2,TRBV5-5,few,TGTGCCAGCAGCTCCCCCGGTTTGAAGCACAGCTATGGCTACACCTTC,CASSSPGLKHSYGYTF
TRBD2,TRBJ2-1,TRBV20-1,many,TGCAGTGCTAGAGATTGGAGAAGCGGGGGCAACAATGAGCAGTTCTTC,CSARDWRSGGNNEQFF
TRBD1,TRBJ1-2,TRBV30,few,TGTGCCTGGAGGCCCGGGACAGAAGACTCCTATGGCTACACCTTC,CAWRPGTEDSYGYTF
TRBD2,TRBJ2-3,TRBV12-3/TRBV12-4,few,TGTGCCAGCAGTCTCGCCGCGGGAGCAGATACGCAGTATTTT,CASSLAAGADTQYF